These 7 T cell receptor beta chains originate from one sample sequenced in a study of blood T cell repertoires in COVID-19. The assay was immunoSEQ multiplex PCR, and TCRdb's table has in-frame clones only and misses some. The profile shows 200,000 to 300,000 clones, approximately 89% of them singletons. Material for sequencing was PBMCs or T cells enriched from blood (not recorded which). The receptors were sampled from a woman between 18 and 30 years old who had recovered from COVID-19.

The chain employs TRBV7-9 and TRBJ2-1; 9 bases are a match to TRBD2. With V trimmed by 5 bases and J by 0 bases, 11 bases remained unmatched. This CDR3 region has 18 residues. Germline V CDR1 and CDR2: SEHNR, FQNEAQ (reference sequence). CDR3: CASSPSLLAGDSYNEQFF. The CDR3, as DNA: TGTGCCAGCAGCCCCTCTTTGTTAGCGGGAGACTCCTACAATGAGCAGTTCTTC. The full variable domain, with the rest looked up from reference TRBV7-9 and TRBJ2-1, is DTGVSQNPRHKITKRGQNVTFRCDPISEHNRLYWYRQTLGQGPEFLTYFQNEAQLEKSRLLSDRFSAERPKGSFSTLEIQRTEQGDSAMYLCASSPSLLAGDSYNEQFFGPGTRLTVL.

This CDR3 reads CASSPSSTAGSYNEQFF. CDR3 nucleotide sequence: TGCGCCAGCAGCCCCTCGTCCACAGCAGGCTCCTACAATGAGCAGTTCTTC. V and J are TRBV4-3 and TRBJ2-1; D is ambiguous. This CDR3 has 17 amino acids. V gave up 4 bases and J gave up 0 bases, with 16 bases separating them. In germline, CDR1 is LGHNA, CDR2 YSLEER.

CDR3 bases: TGTGCCAGCAGTTTAGGTTCCGGGGGGAGCAATCAGCCCCAGCATTTT. Its translation: CASSLGSGGSNQPQHF. The V call is TRBV28, the J call TRBJ1-5; D is perhaps TRBD1 (5 bases). V lost 2 bases and J lost 1, with 12 bases in between. The CDR3 spans 16 residues. CDR1 is MDHEN and CDR2 is SYDVKM in the germline V gene.

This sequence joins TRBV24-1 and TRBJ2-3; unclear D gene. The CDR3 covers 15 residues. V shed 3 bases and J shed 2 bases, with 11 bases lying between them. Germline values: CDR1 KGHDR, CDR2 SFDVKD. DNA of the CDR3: TGTGCCACCAGTGATAGCGACCCTGCCACAGATACGCAGTATTTT. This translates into CATSDSDPATDTQYF.

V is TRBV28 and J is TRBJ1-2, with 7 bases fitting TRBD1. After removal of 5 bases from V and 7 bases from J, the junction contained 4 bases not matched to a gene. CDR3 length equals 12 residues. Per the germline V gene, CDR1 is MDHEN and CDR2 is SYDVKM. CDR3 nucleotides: TGTGCCAGCAGTATCGACAGGGCTGGCTACACCTTC. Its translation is CASSIDRAGYTF.

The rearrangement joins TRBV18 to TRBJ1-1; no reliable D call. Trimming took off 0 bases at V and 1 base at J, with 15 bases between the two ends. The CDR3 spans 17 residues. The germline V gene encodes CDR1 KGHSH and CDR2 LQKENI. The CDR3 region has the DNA TGTGCCAGCTCACCACCGGGAGGCACGATCACGAACACTGAAGCTTTCTTT. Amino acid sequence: CASSPPGGTITNTEAFF.

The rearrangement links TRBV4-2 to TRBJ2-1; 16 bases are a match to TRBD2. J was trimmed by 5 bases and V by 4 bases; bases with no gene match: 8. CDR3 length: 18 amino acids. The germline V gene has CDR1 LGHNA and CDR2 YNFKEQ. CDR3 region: CASSPPGLAGGENNEQFF. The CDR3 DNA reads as TGTGCCAGCAGCCCACCGGGACTAGCGGGGGGGGAGAACAATGAGCAGTTCTTC.